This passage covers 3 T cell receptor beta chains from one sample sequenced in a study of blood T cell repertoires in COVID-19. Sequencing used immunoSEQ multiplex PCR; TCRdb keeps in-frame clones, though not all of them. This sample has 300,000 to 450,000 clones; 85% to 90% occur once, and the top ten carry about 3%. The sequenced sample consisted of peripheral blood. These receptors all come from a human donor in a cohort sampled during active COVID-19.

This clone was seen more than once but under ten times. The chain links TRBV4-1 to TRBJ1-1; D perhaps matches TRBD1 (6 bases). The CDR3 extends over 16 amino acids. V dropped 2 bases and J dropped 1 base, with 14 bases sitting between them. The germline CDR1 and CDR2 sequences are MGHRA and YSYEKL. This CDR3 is CASSQPGHPRNTEAFF. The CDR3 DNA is TGCGCCAGCAGCCAACCGGGACACCCAAGGAACACTGAAGCTTTCTTT.

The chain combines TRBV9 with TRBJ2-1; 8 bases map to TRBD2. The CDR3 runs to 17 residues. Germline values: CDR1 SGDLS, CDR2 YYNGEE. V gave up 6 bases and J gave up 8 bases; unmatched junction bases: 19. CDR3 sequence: CASTPAGGLLKAYEQFF. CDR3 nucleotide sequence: TGTGCCAGCACCCCGGCGGGAGGACTGCTAAAGGCGTATGAGCAGTTCTTC.

CDR3 protein: CASSQATGLRGTEAFF. The CDR3 DNA is TGTGCCAGCAGCCAGGCCACGGGACTTCGGGGCACTGAAGCTTTCTTT. The chain couples TRBV14 to TRBJ1-1; weak D call: TRBD1 (5 bases). In germline, CDR1 is SGHDN, CDR2 FVKESK. The CDR3 loop spans 16 amino acids. The V gene lost 3 bases and the J gene lost 4 bases, with 18 bases spanning the gap.